This TCR beta chain was captured by sequencing in a study of response to subunit inactivated influenza vaccine. One entry per CDR3 protein results from TCRdb running MiXCR on the RT-PCR reads. This table has a few hundred thousand distinct CDR3 sequences, approximately 10% appearing once. The V gene lost 1 base and the J gene lost 9 bases, with 10 bases spanning the gap. The CDR3 contains 13 residues. Germline V gene data show CDR1 as LGHNA and CDR2 as YSLEER. These records were also assigned to another study, of T cells expressing NK-cell markers. That work contributes: The authors generated TCR beta cDNA through 5'RACE template switching with UMIs. The CD3+CD56-NKG2C+ fraction of a few donors was also led by these clonotypes.

The receptor was isolated from a man aged 50 to 60 who received an inactivated influenza vaccine. The rearrangement joins TRBV4-3 to TRBJ2-1; D gene ambiguous. Sample: PBMCs from blood, taken on the day of vaccination. The CDR3 DNA reads TGCGCCAGCAGCCAAGTTAGGAATGGTGAGCAGTTCTTC. It codes for CASSQVRNGEQFF.